This is a list of T cell receptor beta chains from one sample in a study of cytomegalovirus exposure and HLA in healthy donors. Some clones are missing from TCRdb's copy, which holds only in-frame ones; the method was immunoSEQ multiplex PCR. This sample has under 150,000 clones, with approximately 80% found just once. Sequencing was carried out using PBMCs. These receptors all come from a man aged 45-65 years in good health and CMV-seronegative. Both conserved end residues are part of each CDR3. The D gene is left open where the match is weak. Only some rows state a clone size, as once, few, many or a class for expanded clones.

>NA|TRBV6-5|TRBJ1-6|few|15
CASSSPTDYNSPLHF
TGTGCCAGCAGTTCCCCGACTGATTATAATTCACCCCTCCACTTT
>NA|TRBV5-1|TRBJ2-7|NA|15
CASSPAVGGAYEQYF
TGCGCCAGCAGTCCCGCGGTGGGAGGCGCCTACGAGCAGTACTTC
>NA|TRBV7-9|TRBJ1-1|few|15
CASSLAGGVHTEAFF
TGTGCCAGCAGCTTAGCGGGCGGGGTTCACACTGAAGCTTTCTTT
>NA|TRBV5-4|TRBJ2-5|NA|15
CASSLVAGGGETQYF
TGTGCCAGCAGCTTGGTGGCAGGTGGAGGGGAGACCCAGTACTTC
>NA|TRBV10-2|TRBJ1-1|once|16
CASSEAMLGGRTEAFF
TGCGCCAGCAGTGAAGCAATGTTAGGGGGACGGACTGAAGCTTTCTTT
>NA|TRBV4-3|TRBJ2-7|NA|14
CASSQVILSHEQYF
TGCGCCAGCAGCCAAGTAATCTTATCCCACGAGCAGTACTTC
>TRBD1|TRBV6-5|TRBJ1-2|NA|14
CASRTGTGAYGYTF
TGTGCCAGCAGGACCGGGACAGGGGCGTATGGCTACACCTTC
>NA|TRBV6-1|TRBJ2-2|NA|13
CAITPGGPGELFF
TGTGCCATAACTCCCGGGGGGCCCGGGGAGCTGTTTTTT
>TRBD1|TRBV19|TRBJ1-5|NA|16
CASTTEATGANQPQHF
TGTGCCAGTACCACCGAAGCTACAGGGGCCAATCAGCCCCAGCATTTT
>NA|TRBV7-9|TRBJ2-3|NA|13
CASSQTRTDTQYF
TGTGCCAGCAGCCAGACTAGAACAGATACGCAGTATTTT
>NA|TRBV7-6|TRBJ2-7|NA|13
CASSASSTYEQYF
TGTGCCAGCAGCGCGTCATCGACCTACGAGCAGTACTTC
>NA|TRBV21-1|TRBJ2-7|once|16
CASSTRRSGVNWEQYF
TGTGCCAGCAGCACCCGGCGATCCGGGGTCAATTGGGAGCAGTACTTC
>NA|TRBV9|TRBJ1-2|NA|15
CASSARHGLNYGYTF
TGTGCCAGCAGCGCCCGACATGGTTTGAACTATGGCTACACCTTC
>NA|TRBV6-4|TRBJ1-1|few|13
CASRSQANTEAFF
TGTGCCAGCAGATCTCAAGCGAACACTGAAGCTTTCTTT
>NA|TRBV7-3|TRBJ2-2|NA|15
CASSSGTPNTGELFF
TGTGCCAGCAGCTCCGGGACTCCTAACACCGGGGAGCTGTTTTTT
>TRBD2|TRBV6-1|TRBJ2-2|once|14
CASSSGDDTGELFF
TGTGCCAGCAGTAGCGGGGACGACACCGGGGAGCTGTTTTTT
>TRBD1|TRBV9|TRBJ2-5|NA|15
CASSVAWTGEETQYF
TGTGCCAGCAGCGTAGCCTGGACAGGGGAAGAGACCCAGTACTTC
>NA|TRBV7-9|TRBJ1-5|NA|12
CASSLGDQPQHF
TGTGCCAGCAGCTTAGGAGATCAGCCCCAGCATTTT
>NA|TRBV9|TRBJ2-3|NA|17
CASSTPSAGFGTDTQYF
TGTGCCAGCAGCACCCCCTCGGCGGGATTCGGAACAGATACGCAGTATTTT
>TRBD1|TRBV2|TRBJ1-3|NA|17
CASSDLGDRFSGNTIYF
TGTGCCAGCAGTGACCTAGGGGACAGGTTCTCTGGAAACACCATATATTTT
>TRBD1|TRBV19|TRBJ1-1|few|14
CASSIWTGFTEAFF
TGTGCCAGTAGTATATGGACAGGGTTCACTGAAGCTTTCTTT
>NA|TRBV30|TRBJ1-4|few|15
CAWTGINSNNEKLFF
TGTGCCTGGACAGGCATCAACAGCAATAATGAAAAACTGTTTTTT
>NA|TRBV27|TRBJ2-3|NA|14
CASTRDTSTDTQYF
TGTGCCAGCACCCGGGACACTAGCACAGATACGCAGTATTTT
>NA|TRBV25-1|TRBJ1-1|NA|15
CASSEASNVRTEAFF
TGTGCCAGCAGTGAAGCTAGTAACGTACGGACTGAAGCTTTCTTT
>NA|TRBV30|TRBJ2-2|NA|14
CAWSKQVNTGELFF
TGTGCCTGGAGTAAACAGGTGAACACCGGGGAGCTGTTTTTT
>NA|TRBV30|TRBJ2-7|NA|12
CAWSERSYEQYF
TGTGCCTGGAGTGAGCGCTCCTACGAGCAGTACTTC
>TRBD1|TRBV27|TRBJ1-2|once|14
CASSWKGQGYGYTF
TGTGCCAGCAGTTGGAAAGGACAGGGTTACGGCTACACCTTC